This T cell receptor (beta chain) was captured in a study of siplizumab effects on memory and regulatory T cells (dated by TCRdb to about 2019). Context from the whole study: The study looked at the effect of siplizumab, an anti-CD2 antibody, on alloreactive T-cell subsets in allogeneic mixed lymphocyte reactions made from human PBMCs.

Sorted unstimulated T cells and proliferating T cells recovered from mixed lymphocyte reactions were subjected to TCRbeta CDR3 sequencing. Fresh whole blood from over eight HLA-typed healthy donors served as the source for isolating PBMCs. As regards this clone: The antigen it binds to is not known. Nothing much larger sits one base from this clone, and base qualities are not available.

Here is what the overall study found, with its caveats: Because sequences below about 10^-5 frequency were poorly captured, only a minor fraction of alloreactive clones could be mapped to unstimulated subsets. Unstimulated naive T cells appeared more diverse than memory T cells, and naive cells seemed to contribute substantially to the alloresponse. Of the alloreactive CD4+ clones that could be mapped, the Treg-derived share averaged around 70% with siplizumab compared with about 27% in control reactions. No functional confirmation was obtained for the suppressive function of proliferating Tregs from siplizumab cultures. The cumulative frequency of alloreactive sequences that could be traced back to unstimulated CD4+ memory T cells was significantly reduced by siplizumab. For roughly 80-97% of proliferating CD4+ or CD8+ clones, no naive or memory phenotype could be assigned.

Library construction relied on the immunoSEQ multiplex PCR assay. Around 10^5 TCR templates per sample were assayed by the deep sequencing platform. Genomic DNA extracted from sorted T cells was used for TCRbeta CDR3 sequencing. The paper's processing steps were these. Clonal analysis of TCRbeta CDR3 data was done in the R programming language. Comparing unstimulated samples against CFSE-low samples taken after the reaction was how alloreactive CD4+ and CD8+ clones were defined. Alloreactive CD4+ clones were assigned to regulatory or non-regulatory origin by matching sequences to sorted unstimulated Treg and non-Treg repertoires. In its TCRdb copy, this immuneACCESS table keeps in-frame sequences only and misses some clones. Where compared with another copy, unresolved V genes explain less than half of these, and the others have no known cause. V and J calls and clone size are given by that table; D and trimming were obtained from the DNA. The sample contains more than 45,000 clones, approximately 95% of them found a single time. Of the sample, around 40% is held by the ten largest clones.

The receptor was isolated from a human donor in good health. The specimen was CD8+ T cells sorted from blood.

The sequenced DNA is TGTGCCAGCAGCCGAACAGGGGTGGGAACCGGGGAGCTGTTTTTT. This codes for CASSRTGVGTGELFF. The rearranged chain carries TRBV28 and TRBJ2-2, and 7 junction bases match TRBD1. The CDR3 starts with the cysteine, ends with the phenylalanine, and has 15 residues. The DNA shown is the 45-base CDR3, in frame from base 1. V is cut back by 6 bases and J by 5 bases, with 9 bases in the junction unmatched. The germline V gene specifies MDHEN as CDR1 and SYDVKM as CDR2.